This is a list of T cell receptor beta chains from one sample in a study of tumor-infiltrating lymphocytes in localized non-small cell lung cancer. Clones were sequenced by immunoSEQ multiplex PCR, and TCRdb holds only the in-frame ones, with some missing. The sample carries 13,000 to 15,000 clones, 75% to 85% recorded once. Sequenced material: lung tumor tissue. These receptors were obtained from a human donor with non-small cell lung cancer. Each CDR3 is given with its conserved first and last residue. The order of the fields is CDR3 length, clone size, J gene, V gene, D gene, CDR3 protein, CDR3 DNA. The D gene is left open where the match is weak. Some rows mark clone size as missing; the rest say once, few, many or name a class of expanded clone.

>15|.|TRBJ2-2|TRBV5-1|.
CASSLRPTNTGELFF
TGCGCCAGCAGCTTAAGGCCGACGAACACCGGGGAGCTGTTTTTT
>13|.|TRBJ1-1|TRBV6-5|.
CASSYRGSTEAFF
TGTGCCAGCAGTTACAGGGGTTCCACTGAAGCTTTCTTT
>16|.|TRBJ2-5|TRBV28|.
CASRGFVGGKGETQYF
TGTGCCAGCAGAGGGTTTGTAGGAGGCAAAGGAGAGACCCAGTACTTC
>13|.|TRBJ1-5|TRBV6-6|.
CASSYSRDQPQHF
TGTGCCAGCAGTTACTCGCGGGATCAGCCCCAGCATTTT
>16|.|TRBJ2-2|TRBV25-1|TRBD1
CASSGRTGGHTGELFF
TGTGCCAGCAGTGGTAGGACAGGGGGCCACACCGGGGAGCTGTTTTTT
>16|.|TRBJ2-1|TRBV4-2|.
CASSQDRGSSHNEQFF
TGTGCCAGCAGCCAAGATCGAGGCTCTTCCCACAATGAGCAGTTCTTC
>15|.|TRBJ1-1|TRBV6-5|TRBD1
CASSPRTGGDYEAFF
TGTGCCAGCAGTCCCCGGACAGGGGGCGACTATGAAGCTTTCTTT
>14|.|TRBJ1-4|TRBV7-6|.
CASSPLEGGEKLFF
TGTGCCAGCAGCCCCTTGGAAGGGGGAGAAAAACTGTTTTTT
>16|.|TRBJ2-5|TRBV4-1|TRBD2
CASSLPGLAGQETQYF
TGCGCCAGCAGCCTCCCGGGACTAGCAGGACAAGAGACCCAGTACTTC
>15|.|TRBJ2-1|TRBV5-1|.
CASSFGGQLYNEQFF
TGCGCCAGCAGCTTTGGGGGACAACTATACAATGAGCAGTTCTTC
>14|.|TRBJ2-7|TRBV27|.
CASSLRGNSYEQYF
TGTGCCAGCAGTTTGAGGGGGAACTCCTACGAGCAGTACTTC
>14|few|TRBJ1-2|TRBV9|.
CASSPQAGSYGYTF
TGTGCCAGCAGCCCCCAGGCGGGGTCCTATGGCTACACCTTC
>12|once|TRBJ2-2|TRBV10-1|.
CASRDDTGELFF
TGCGCCAGCAGGGACGACACCGGGGAGCTGTTTTTT
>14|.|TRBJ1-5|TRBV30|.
CAWSTGNSNQPQHF
TGTGCCTGGAGCACAGGGAATAGCAATCAGCCCCAGCATTTT
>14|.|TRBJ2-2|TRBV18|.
CASSLDSGTGELFF
TGTGCCAGCTCACTGGATAGTGGAACCGGGGAGCTGTTTTTT
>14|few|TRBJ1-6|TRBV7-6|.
CASSLGQLNSPLHF
TGTGCCAGCAGCCTCGGACAGCTTAATTCACCCCTCCACTTT
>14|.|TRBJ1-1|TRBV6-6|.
CASSYGRENTEAFF
TGTGCCAGCAGTTACGGACGGGAAAACACTGAAGCTTTCTTT
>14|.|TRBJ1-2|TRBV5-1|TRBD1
CASRPGQGTDGYTF
TGCGCCAGCAGGCCGGGACAGGGGACCGATGGCTACACCTTC
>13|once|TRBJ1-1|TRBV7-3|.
CASSLGWNTEAFF
TGTGCCAGCAGCTTGGGTTGGAACACTGAAGCTTTCTTT
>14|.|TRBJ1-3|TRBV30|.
CAWGGGYSGNTIYF
TGTGCCTGGGGGGGCGGCTACTCTGGAAACACCATATATTTT
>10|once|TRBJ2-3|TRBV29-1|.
CSVETDTQYF
TGCAGCGTTGAAACAGATACGCAGTATTTT
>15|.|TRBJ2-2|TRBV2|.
CASMVSGMNTGELFF
TGTGCCAGCATGGTATCCGGGATGAACACCGGGGAGCTGTTTTTT
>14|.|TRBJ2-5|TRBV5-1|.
CASSLDGSGQTQYF
TGCGCCAGCAGCTTAGACGGGAGCGGCCAGACCCAGTACTTC
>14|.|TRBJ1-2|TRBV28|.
CASSLRQGLYGYTF
TGTGCCAGCAGTTTGCGGCAGGGACTCTATGGCTACACCTTC
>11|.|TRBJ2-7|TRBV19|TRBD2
CASTGGFEQYF
TGTGCCAGTACGGGGGGATTCGAGCAGTACTTC
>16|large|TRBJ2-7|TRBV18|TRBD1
CASSPRDSRTLYEQYF
TGTGCCAGCTCGCCGAGGGACAGCCGAACCCTTTACGAGCAGTACTTC
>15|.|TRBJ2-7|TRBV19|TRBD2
CASRPSGSGLYEQYF
TGTGCCAGTAGACCAAGCGGGAGCGGTCTATACGAGCAGTACTTC
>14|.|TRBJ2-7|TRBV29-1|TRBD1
CSVEDPGQNYEQYF
TGCAGCGTTGAAGACCCGGGACAGAATTACGAGCAGTACTTC
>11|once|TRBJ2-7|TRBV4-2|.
CASSQGNEQYF
TGTGCCAGCAGCCAAGGGAACGAGCAGTACTTC
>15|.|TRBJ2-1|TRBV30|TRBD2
CAWSPFSGRGDEQFF
TGTGCCTGGAGTCCCTTTAGCGGGAGGGGCGATGAGCAGTTCTTC
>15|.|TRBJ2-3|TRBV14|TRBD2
CASSQVAGVLDTQYF
TGTGCCAGCAGCCAGGTCGCGGGAGTACTAGATACGCAGTATTTT
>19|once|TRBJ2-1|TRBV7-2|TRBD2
CASSFQTSGGAISYNEQFF
TGTGCCAGCAGCTTCCAGACTAGCGGGGGGGCCATATCCTACAATGAGCAGTTCTTC
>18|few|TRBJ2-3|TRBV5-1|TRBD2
CASSFYGSGSSSRDTQYF
TGCGCCAGCAGCTTTTATGGTAGCGGGAGCTCGTCTAGGGATACGCAGTATTTT
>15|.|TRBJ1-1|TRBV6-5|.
CASSYSEGARTEAFF
TGTGCCAGCAGTTACTCGGAAGGGGCGCGCACTGAAGCTTTCTTT
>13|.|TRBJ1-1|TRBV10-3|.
CAISAGMNTEAFF
TGTGCCATCAGTGCGGGAATGAACACTGAAGCTTTCTTT
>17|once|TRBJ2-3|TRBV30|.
CAWSVPVRGKGADTQYF
TGTGCCTGGAGTGTCCCAGTGCGCGGGAAAGGAGCAGATACGCAGTATTTT
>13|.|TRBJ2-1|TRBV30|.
CAWSRNRDNEQFF
TGTGCCTGGAGTAGGAACAGGGACAATGAGCAGTTCTTC
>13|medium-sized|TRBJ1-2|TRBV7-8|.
CASSDGQYYGYTF
TGTGCCAGCAGCGACGGACAGTATTATGGCTACACCTTC
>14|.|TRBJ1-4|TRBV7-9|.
CASSFQATNEKLFF
TGTGCCAGCAGCTTTCAGGCAACTAATGAAAAACTGTTTTTT
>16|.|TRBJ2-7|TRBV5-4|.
CASSPGGQASSYEQYF
TGTGCCAGCAGCCCGGGGGGACAGGCCTCCTCCTACGAGCAGTACTTC
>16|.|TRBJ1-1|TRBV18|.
CASSPNYRVFGTEAFF
TGTGCCAGCTCACCGAACTACAGGGTCTTTGGGACTGAAGCTTTCTTT
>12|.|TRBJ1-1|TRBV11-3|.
CASSGLNTEAFF
TGTGCCAGCAGTGGGCTGAACACTGAAGCTTTCTTT
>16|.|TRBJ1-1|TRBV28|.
CASSSGGRGGNTEAFF
TGTGCCAGCAGTTCCGGCGGGCGTGGGGGGAACACTGAAGCTTTCTTT
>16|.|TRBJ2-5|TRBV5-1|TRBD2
CASSSAGTSGQETQYF
TGCGCCAGCAGCTCGGCCGGGACTAGCGGCCAAGAGACCCAGTACTTC
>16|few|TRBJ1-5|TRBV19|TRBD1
CASRLGQGVPNQPQHF
TGTGCCAGTAGGTTAGGACAGGGGGTCCCCAATCAGCCCCAGCATTTT
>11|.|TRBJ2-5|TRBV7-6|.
CASRVQETQYF
TGTGCCAGCAGAGTCCAAGAGACCCAGTACTTC
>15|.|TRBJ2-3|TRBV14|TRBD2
CASSLLAGAGDTQYF
TGTGCCAGCAGCCTACTAGCGGGAGCGGGAGATACGCAGTATTTT
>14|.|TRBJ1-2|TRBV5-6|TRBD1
CASSAWDRGYGYTF
TGTGCCAGCAGCGCCTGGGACAGGGGCTATGGCTACACCTTC
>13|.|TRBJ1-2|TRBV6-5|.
CASSSTVDWGYTF
TGTGCCAGCAGTTCTACAGTGGATTGGGGCTACACCTTC
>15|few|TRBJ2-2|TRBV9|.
CASSKRTANTGELFF
TGTGCCAGCAGCAAACGGACAGCTAACACCGGGGAGCTGTTTTTT
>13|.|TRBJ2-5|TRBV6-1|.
CASSEEGGETQYF
TGTGCCAGCAGTGAAGAGGGCGGGGAGACCCAGTACTTC
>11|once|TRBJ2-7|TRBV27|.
CASGHPGEQYF
TGTGCCAGCGGACACCCGGGGGAGCAGTACTTC
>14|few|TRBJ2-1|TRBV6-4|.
CASSGGSSYNEQFF
TGTGCCAGCAGTGGCGGTAGCTCCTACAATGAGCAGTTCTTC